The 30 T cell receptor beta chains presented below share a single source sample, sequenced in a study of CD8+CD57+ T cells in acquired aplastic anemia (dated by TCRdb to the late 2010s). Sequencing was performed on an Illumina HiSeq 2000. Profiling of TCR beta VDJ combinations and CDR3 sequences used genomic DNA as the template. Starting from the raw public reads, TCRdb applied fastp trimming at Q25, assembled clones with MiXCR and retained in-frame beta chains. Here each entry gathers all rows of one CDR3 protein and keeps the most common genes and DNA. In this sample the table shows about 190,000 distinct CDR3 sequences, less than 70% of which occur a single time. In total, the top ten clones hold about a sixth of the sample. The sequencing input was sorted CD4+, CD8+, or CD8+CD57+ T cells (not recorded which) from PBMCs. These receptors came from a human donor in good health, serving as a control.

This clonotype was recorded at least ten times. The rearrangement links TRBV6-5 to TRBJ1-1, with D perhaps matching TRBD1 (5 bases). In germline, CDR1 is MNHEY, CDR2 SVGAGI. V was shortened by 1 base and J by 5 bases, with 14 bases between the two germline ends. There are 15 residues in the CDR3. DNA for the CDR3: TGTGCCAGCAGTTACTTACTGGGACGGACGACTGAAGCTTTCTTT. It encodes CASSYLLGRTTEAFF.

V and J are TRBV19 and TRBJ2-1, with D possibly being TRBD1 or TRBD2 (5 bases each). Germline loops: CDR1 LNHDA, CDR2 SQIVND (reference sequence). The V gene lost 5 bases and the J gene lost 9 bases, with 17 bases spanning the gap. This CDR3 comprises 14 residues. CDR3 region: CASSETASAGEQFF. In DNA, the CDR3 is TGTGCCAGTAGTGAGACAGCCTCGGCGGGTGAGCAGTTCTTC.

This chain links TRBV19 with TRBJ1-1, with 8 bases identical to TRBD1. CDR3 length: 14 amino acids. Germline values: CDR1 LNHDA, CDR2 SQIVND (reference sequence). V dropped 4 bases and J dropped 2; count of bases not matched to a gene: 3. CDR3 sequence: CASSTDRGNTEAFF. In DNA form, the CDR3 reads TGTGCCAGTAGTACCGACAGGGGAAACACTGAAGCTTTCTTT. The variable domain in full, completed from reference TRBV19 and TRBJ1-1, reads DGGITQSPKYLFRKEGQNVTLSCEQNLNHDAMYWYRQDPGQGLRLIYYSQIVNDFQKGDIAEGYSVSREKKESFPLTVTSAQKNPTAFYLCASSTDRGNTEAFFGQGTRLTVV.

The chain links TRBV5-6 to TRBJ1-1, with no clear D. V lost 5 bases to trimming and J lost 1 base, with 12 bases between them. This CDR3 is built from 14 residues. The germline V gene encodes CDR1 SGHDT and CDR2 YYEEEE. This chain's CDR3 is CASRLLRENTEAFF. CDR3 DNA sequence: TGTGCCAGCAGGTTGCTACGCGAGAACACTGAAGCTTTCTTT.

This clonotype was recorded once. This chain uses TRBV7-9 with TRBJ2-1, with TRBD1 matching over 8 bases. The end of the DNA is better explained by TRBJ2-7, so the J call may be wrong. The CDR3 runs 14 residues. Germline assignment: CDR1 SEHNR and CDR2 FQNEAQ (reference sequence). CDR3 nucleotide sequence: TGTGCCAGCAGCCGGCCGGGACAGGAGTACGAGCAGTACTTC. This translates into CASSRPGQEYEQYF.

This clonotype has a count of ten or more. CDR3 DNA sequence: TGTGCCAGCAGCCAAGATATCTACATGAACACTGAAGCTTTCTTT. Translating gives CASSQDIYMNTEAFF. The V gene is TRBV14, the J gene TRBJ1-1; D unclear. Trimming removed 0 bases from V and 0 bases from J, with 8 bases in between. CDR3 length: 15 residues. The germline V gene has CDR1 SGHDN and CDR2 FVKESK.

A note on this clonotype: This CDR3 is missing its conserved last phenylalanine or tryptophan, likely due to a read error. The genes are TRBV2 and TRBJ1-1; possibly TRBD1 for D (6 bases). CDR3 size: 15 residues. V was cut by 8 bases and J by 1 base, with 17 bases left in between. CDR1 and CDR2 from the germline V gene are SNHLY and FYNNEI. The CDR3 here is CASLWQTGANTEAFS. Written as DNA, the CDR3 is TGTGCCAGCCTATGGCAGACGGGGGCGAACACTGAAGCTTTCTCT.

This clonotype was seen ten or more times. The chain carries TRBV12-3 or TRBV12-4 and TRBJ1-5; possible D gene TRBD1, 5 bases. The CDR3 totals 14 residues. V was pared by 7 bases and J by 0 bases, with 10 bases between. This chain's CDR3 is CASNQGYSNQPQHF. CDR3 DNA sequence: TGTGCCAGCAACCAGGGTTATAGCAATCAGCCCCAGCATTTT.

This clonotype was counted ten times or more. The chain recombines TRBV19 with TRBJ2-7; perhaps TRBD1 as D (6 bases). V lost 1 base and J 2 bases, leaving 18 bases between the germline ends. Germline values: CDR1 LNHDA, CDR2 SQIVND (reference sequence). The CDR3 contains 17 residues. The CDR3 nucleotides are TGTGCCAGTAGTATAGTGAACGCCGGGACAACTACCTACGAGCAGTACTTC. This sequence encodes CASSIVNAGTTTYEQYF.

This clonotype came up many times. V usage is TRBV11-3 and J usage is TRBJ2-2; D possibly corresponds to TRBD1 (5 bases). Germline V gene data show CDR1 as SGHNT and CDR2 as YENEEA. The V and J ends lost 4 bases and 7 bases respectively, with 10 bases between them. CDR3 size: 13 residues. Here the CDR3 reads CASSYQGIGELFF. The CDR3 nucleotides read TGTGCCAGCAGCTACCAGGGTATCGGGGAGCTGTTTTTT.

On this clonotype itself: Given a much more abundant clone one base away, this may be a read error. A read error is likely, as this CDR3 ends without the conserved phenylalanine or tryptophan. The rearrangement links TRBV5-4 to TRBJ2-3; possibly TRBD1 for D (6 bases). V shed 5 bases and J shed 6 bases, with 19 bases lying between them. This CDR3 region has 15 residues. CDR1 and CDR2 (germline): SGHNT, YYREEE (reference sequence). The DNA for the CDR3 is TGTGCCAGCAGGTTAGAGACAGGAGCCATGGATACGCAGTATCTT. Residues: CASRLETGAMDTQYL.

The CDR3 bases are TGCGCCAGCAGCTTGGTGGGCGGAGGGGCAACTGAAGCTTTCTTT. Its translation is CASSLVGGGATEAFF. The chain carries TRBV5-1 and TRBJ1-1; maybe TRBD1 (5 bases). Germline V CDR1 and CDR2: SGHRS, YFSETQ. V lost 0 bases and J 5 bases, leaving 14 bases between the germline ends. The CDR3 is made up of 15 amino acids.

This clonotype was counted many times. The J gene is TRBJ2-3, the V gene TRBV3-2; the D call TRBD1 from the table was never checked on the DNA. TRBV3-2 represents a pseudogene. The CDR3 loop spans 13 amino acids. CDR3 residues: CASSPPPTDTQYF. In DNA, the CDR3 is TGTGCCAGCAGCCCCCCCCCCACAGATACGCAGTATTTT.

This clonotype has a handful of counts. The CDR3 DNA reads TGTGCCAGCAGTCCGCCTAGCGGGGTGTACACAGATACGCAGTATTTT. Translation: CASSPPSGVYTDTQYF. The chain uses TRBV25-1 and TRBJ2-3, with 9 bases fitting TRBD2. V trimming: 5 bases; J trimming: 2 bases; junction bases outside the gene matches: 8. The CDR3 has 16 residues. The germline gives CDR1 MGHDK, CDR2 SYGVNS. Together with reference TRBV25-1 and TRBJ2-3, the CDR3 gives the full variable domain: EADIYQTPRYLVIGTGKKITLECSQTMGHDKMYWYQQDPGMELHLIHYSYGVNSTEKGDLSSESTVSRIRTEHFPLTLESARPSHTSQYLCASSPPSGVYTDTQYFGPGTRLTVL.

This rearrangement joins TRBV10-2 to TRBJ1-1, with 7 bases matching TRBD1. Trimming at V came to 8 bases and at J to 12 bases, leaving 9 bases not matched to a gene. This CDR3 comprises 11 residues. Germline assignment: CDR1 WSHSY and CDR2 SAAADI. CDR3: CASRQGLLTFF. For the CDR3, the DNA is TGCGCCAGCCGACAGGGCTTGCTGACTTTCTTT.

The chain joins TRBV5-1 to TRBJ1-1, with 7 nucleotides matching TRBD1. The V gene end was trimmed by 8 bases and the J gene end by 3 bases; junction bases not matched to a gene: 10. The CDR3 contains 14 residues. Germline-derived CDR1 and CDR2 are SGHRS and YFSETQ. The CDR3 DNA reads TGCGCCAGTAAACCGGGACAGCCGGACACTGAAGCTTTCTTT. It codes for CASKPGQPDTEAFF.

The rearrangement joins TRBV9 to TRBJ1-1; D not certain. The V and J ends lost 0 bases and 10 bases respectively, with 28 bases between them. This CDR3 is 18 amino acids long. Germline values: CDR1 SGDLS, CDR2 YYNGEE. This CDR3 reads CASSVGMVSAREHRGAFF. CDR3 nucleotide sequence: TGTGCCAGCAGCGTAGGTATGGTGTCAGCCCGGGAACACCGGGGAGCTTTCTTT.

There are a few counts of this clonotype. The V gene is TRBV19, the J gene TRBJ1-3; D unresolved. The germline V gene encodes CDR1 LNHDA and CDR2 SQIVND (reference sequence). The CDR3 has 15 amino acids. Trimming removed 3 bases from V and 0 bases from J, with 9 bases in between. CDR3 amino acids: CASSIPPSSGNTIYF. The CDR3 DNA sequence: TGTGCCAGTAGTATCCCCCCTAGCTCTGGAAACACCATATATTTT.

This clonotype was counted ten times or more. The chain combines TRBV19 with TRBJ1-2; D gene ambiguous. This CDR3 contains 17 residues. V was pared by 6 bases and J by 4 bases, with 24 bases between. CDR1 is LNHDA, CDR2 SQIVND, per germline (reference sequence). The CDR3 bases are TGTGCCAGTAGCAAAAGGGCGGGCGCTCTCGCTATCTATGGCTACACCTTC. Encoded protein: CASSKRAGALAIYGYTF.

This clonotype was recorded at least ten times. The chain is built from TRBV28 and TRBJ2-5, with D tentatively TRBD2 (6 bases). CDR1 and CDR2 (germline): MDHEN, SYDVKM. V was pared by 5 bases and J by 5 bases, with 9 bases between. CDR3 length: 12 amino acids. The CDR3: CASSDRGETQYF. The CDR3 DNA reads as TGTGCCAGCAGTGACCGGGGGGAGACCCAGTACTTC.

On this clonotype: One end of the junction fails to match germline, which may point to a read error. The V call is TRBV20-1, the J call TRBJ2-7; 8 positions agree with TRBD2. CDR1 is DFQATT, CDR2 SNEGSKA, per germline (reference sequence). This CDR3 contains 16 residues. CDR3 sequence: CSARDGGAGGPYEQHF. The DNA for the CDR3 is TGCAGTGCTAGAGATGGTGGGGCGGGGGGTCCGTACGAGCAGCACTTC.

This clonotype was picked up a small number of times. The CDR3 DNA is TGTGCCAGCAGTTTGGGGACCGCACGGCGGGGCTACACCTTC. Its protein product is CASSLGTARRGYTF. V and J are TRBV28 and TRBJ1-2; D perhaps matches TRBD1 (5 bases). Germline V CDR1 and CDR2: MDHEN, SYDVKM. Between the trimmed V and J ends, which lost 3 bases and 8 bases, there was a span of 16 bases. The CDR3 length is 14 residues.

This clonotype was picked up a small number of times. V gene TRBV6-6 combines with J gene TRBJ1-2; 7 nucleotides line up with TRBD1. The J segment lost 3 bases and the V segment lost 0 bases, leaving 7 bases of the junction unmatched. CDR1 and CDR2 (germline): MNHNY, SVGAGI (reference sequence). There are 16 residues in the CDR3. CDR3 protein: CASSYSGRGEDYGYTF. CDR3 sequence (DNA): TGTGCCAGCAGTTACTCCGGCAGGGGGGAGGACTATGGCTACACCTTC.

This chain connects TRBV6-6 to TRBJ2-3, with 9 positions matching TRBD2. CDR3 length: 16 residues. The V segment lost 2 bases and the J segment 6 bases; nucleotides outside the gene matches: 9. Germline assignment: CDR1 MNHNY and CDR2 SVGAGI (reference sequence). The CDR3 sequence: CASSYHFGGGGDTQYF. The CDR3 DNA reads TGTGCCAGCAGTTACCACTTCGGCGGGGGGGGGGATACGCAGTATTTT.

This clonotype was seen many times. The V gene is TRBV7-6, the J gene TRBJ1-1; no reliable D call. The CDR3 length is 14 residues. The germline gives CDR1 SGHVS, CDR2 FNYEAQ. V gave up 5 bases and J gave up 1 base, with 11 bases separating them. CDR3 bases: TGTGCCAGCAGCCTCTCTCCAGAGAACACTGAAGCTTTCTTT. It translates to CASSLSPENTEAFF. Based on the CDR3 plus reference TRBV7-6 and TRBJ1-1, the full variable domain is GAGVSQSPRYKVTKRGQDVALRCDPISGHVSLYWYRQALGQGPEFLTYFNYEAQQDKSGLPNDRFSAERPEGSISTLTIQRTEQRDSAMYRCASSLSPENTEAFFGQGTRLTVV.

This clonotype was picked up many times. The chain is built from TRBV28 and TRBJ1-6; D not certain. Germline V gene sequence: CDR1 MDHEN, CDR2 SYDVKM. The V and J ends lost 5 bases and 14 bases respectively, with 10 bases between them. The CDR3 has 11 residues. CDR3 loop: CASSDVGALHF. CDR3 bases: TGTGCCAGCAGTGACGTTGGGGCCCTCCACTTT.

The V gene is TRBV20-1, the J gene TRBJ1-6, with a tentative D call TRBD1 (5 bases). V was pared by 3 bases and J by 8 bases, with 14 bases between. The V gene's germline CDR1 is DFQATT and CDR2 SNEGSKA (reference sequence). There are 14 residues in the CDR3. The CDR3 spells CSASIRDGYSPLHF. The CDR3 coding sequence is TGCAGTGCTAGTATTAGGGACGGATATTCACCCCTCCACTTT.

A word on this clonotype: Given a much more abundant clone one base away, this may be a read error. CDR3 sequence reads: CASSQAFQGVSYNEQFF. The CDR3 region has the DNA TGTGCCAGCAGCCAAGCCTTCCAAGGGGTCTCCTACAATGAGCAGTTCTTC. The chain recombines TRBV4-2 with TRBJ2-1, with a possible D match to TRBD1 (5 bases). Looked up from germline, CDR1 is LGHNA and CDR2 is YNFKEQ. Trimming left V 1 base short and J 0 bases short, with 13 bases between. There are 17 residues in the CDR3.

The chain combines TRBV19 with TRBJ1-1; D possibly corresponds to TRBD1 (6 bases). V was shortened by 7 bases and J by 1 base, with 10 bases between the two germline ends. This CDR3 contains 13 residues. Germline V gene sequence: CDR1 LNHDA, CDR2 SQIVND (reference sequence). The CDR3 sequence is CASTGARNTEAFF. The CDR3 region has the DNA TGTGCCAGTACAGGGGCAAGGAACACTGAAGCTTTCTTT. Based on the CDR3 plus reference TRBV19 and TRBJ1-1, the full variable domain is DGGITQSPKYLFRKEGQNVTLSCEQNLNHDAMYWYRQDPGQGLRLIYYSQIVNDFQKGDIAEGYSVSREKKESFPLTVTSAQKNPTAFYLCASTGARNTEAFFGQGTRLTVV.

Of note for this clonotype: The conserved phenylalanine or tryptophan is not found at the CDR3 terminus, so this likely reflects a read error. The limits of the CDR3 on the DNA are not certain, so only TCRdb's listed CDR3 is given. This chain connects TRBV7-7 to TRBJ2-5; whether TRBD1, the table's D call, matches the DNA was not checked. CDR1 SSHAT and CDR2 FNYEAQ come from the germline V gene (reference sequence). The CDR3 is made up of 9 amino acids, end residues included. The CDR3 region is CASSQGVGQ.